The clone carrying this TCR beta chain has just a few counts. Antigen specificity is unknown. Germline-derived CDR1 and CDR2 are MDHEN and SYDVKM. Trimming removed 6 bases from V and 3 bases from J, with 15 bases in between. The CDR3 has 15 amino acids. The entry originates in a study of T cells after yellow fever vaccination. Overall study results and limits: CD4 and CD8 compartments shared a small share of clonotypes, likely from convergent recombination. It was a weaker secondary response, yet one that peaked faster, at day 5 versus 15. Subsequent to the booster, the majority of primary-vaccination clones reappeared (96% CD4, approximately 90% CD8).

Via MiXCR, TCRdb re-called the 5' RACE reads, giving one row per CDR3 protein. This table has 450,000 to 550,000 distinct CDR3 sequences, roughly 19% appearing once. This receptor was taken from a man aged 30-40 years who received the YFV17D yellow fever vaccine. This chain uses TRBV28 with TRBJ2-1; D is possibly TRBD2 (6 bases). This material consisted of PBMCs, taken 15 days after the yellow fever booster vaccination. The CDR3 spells CASRSAGPDYNEQFF. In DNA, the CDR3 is TGTGCCAGCAGGTCCGCGGGGCCAGACTACAATGAGCAGTTCTTC. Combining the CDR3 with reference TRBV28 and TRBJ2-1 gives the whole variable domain DVKVTQSSRYLVKRTGEKVFLECVQDMDHENMFWYRQDPGLGLRLIYFSYDVKMKEKGDIPEGYSVSREKKERFSLILESASTNQTSMYLCASRSAGPDYNEQFFGPGTRLTVL.